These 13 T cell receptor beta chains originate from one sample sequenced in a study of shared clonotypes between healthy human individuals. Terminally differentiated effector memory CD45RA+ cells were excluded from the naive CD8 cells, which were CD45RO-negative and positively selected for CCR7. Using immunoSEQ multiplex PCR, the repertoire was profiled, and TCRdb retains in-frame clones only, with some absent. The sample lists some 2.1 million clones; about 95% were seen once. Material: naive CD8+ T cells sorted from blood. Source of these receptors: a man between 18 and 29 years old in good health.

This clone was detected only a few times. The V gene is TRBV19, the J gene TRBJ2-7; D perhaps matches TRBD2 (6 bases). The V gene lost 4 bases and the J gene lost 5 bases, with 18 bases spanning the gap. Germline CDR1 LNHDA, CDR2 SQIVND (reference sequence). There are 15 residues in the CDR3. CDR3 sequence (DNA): TGTGCCAGTAGTAGCGAGGCGGGGCTGGCTGACGAGCAGTACTTC. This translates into CASSSEAGLADEQYF.

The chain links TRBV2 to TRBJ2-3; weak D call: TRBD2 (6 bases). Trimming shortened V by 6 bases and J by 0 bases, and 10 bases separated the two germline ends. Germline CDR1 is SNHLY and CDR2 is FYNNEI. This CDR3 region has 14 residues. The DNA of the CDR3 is TGTGCCAGCAGGGGACTGACTAGCACAGATACGCAGTATTTT. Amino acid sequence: CASRGLTSTDTQYF.

In nucleotides, the CDR3 is TGTGCCAGCAGCTCCACTAGCGGGGGGGCAGTTTTCCACGAGCAGTACTTC. The encoded protein is CASSSTSGGAVFHEQYF. This chain links TRBV7-9 with TRBJ2-7, with 13 positions matching TRBD2. CDR1 SEHNR and CDR2 FQNEAQ come from the germline V gene (reference sequence). This CDR3 region has 17 residues. Trimming cost V 4 bases and J 5 bases; bases outside gene matches: 11.

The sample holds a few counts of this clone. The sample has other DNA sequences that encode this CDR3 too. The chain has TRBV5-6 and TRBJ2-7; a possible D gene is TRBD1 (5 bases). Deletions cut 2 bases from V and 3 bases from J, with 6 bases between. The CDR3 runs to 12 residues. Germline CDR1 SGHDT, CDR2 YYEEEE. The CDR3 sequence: CASSLQDYEQYF. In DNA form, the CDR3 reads TGTGCCAGCAGCTTACAGGACTACGAGCAGTACTTC.

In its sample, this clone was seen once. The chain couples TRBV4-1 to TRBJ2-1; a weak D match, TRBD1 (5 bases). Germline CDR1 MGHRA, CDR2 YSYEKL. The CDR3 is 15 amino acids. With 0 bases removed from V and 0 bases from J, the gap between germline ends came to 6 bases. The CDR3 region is CASSQDDSSYNEQFF. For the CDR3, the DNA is TGCGCCAGCAGCCAAGATGACAGCTCCTACAATGAGCAGTTCTTC.

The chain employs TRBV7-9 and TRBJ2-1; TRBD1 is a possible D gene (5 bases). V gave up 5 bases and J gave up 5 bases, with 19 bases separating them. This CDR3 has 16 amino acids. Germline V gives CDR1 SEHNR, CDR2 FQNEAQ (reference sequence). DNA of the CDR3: TGTGCCAGCAGCCAAGTCATGGGGCCAGAAAACAATGAGCAGTTCTTC. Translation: CASSQVMGPENNEQFF.

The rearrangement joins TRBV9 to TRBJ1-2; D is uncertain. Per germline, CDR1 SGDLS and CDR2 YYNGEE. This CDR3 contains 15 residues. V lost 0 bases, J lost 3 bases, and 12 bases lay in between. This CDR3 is CASSVDGRFDYGYTF. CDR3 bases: TGTGCCAGCAGCGTAGATGGCAGGTTTGACTATGGCTACACCTTC.

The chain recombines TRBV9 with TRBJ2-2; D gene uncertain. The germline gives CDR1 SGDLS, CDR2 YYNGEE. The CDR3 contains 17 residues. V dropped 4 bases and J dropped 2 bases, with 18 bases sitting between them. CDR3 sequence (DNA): TGTGCCAGCAGCATCTGGATGGGGTCTGGAAACACCGGGGAGCTGTTTTTT. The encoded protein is CASSIWMGSGNTGELFF.

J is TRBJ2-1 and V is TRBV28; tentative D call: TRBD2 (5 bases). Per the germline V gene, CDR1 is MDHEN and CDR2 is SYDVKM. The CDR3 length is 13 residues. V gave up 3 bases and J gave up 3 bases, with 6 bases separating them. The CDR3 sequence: CASSFGLYNEQFF. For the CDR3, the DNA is TGTGCCAGCAGTTTTGGACTCTACAATGAGCAGTTCTTC.

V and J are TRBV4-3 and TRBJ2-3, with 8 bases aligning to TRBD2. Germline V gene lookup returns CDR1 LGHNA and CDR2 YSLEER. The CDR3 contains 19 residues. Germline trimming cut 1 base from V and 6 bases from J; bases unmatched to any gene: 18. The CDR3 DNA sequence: TGCGCCAGCAGCCAAGTATCAGCGGGAGATTCGGCTGATGAGGATACGCAGTATTTT. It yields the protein CASSQVSAGDSADEDTQYF.

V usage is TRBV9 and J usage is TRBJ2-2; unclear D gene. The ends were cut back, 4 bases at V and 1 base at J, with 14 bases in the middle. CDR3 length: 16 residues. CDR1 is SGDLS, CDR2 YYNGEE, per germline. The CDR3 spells CASSPMVPMNTGELFF. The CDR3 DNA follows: TGTGCCAGCAGCCCGATGGTACCAATGAACACCGGGGAGCTGTTTTTT.

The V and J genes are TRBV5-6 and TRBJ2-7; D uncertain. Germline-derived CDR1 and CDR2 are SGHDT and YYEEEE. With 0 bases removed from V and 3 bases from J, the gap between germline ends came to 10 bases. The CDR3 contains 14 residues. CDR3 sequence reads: CASSLGGLDYEQYF. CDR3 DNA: TGTGCCAGCAGCTTGGGGGGTTTGGACTACGAGCAGTACTTC. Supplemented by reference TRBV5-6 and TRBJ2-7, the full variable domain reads DAGVTQSPTHLIKTRGQQVTLRCSPKSGHDTVSWYQQALGQGPQFIFQYYEEEERQRGNFPDRFSGHQFPNYSSELNVNALLLGDSALYLCASSLGGLDYEQYFGPGTRLTVT.

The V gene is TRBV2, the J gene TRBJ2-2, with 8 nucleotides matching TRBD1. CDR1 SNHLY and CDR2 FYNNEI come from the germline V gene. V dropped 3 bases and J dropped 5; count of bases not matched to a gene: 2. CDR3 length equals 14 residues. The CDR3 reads CASSDWTGTGELFF. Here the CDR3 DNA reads TGTGCCAGCAGTGACTGGACAGGGACCGGGGAGCTGTTTTTT.